Listed here are 2 T cell receptor beta chains from one sample, sequenced in a study of cytomegalovirus exposure and HLA in healthy donors. PCR involved 60 Vbeta and 13 Jbeta primers. Assay: immunoSEQ multiplex PCR; the TCRdb copy retains only in-frame clones and omits some. The sample holds about 170,000 clones; under 85% are singletons and the top ten take roughly 5.2%. Sequencing used PBMCs. These receptors all come from a woman aged 18-35 years in good health and CMV-seropositive.

V usage is TRBV5-1 and J usage is TRBJ2-5, with 10 bases aligning to TRBD2. CDR3 length: 15 residues. The J segment lost 7 bases and the V segment lost 4 bases, leaving 10 bases of the junction unmatched. Germline V gene sequence: CDR1 SGHRS, CDR2 YFSETQ. Here the CDR3 reads CASSPTSGSAGTQYF. The CDR3 region has the DNA TGCGCCAGCAGCCCGACTAGCGGGTCCGCGGGGACCCAGTACTTC.

This chain links TRBV7-9 with TRBJ1-4; no clear D. CDR1 SEHNR and CDR2 FQNEAQ come from the germline V gene (reference sequence). This CDR3 has 15 residues. V lost 1 base to trimming and J lost 0 bases, with 6 bases between them. The CDR3 DNA reads as TGTGCCAGCAGCTTAGGCAGGACAACTAATGAAAAACTGTTTTTT. Its protein is CASSLGRTTNEKLFF.